This TCR beta chain was found in a study of post-analysis software for immune sequencing data. Prepared libraries of TCR beta cDNA carried unique molecular identifiers. TCRdb ran MiXCR on the PCR reads and lists one entry per CDR3 protein. The sample has about 400,000 distinct CDR3 sequences, 30% to 45% seen once. Overall study findings and caveats: Patients used about 5 TRBV segments, including TRBV5-6, TRBV5-1 and TRBV20-1, more often than controls. People with multiple sclerosis had a significantly lower normalized Chao1 diversity than controls did. Strong co-clustering by F measure was seen for same-batch samples.

On this clonotype itself: Its target is unknown.

Trimming cost V 2 bases and J 9 bases, with 8 bases left between them. The length of the CDR3 is 12 residues. Per the germline V gene, CDR1 is MRHNA and CDR2 is SNTAGT. Sequencing was carried out using blood. The origin of this receptor is a girl aged 5 to 17 with multiple sclerosis. The chain uses TRBV6-4 and TRBJ2-4; no clear D gene. CDR3 in DNA: TGTGCCAGCAGTGACCCTCGCGGCATTCAGTACTTC. Its protein product is CASSDPRGIQYF.